A selection of T cell receptor beta chains follows, all from one sample in a study of control samples from healthy donors and cancer patients. Assay used: immunoSEQ multiplex PCR; TCRdb lists only in-frame clones, some missing. This table holds 120,000 or so clones, about 83% found once. The sequenced sample was blood. The origin of the receptors is a man aged 25-45 years in good health. Each CDR3 is given with its conserved first and last residue. D genes are given only for firm matches. The size field is filled for only some rows; it gives once, few, many or a size class.

>TRBV7-9|TRBJ2-1|.|once|15
CASSLGPYSYNEQFF
TGTGCCAGCAGCTTAGGACCTTACTCCTACAATGAGCAGTTCTTC
>TRBV13|TRBJ2-3|TRBD2|.|14
CASSLAGGPDTQYF
TGTGCCAGCAGCTTAGCGGGGGGGCCGGATACGCAGTATTTT
>TRBV5-1|TRBJ1-1|.|.|13
CASSPVTATEAFF
TGCGCCAGCAGCCCCGTCACGGCGACTGAAGCTTTCTTT
>TRBV5-4|TRBJ1-1|.|.|13
CASSLVVDTEAFF
TGTGCCAGCAGCTTGGTGGTTGACACTGAAGCTTTCTTT
>TRBV3-1/TRBV3-2|TRBJ2-7|.|.|17
CASSQEPRDIRSYEQYF
TGTGCCAGCAGCCAAGAACCCAGGGACATCCGCTCCTACGAGCAGTACTTC
>TRBV7-2|TRBJ2-7|.|.|15
CASSSVGDIYYEQYF
TGTGCCAGCAGCTCCGTGGGGGACATATACTACGAGCAGTACTTC
>TRBV5-1|TRBJ1-6|TRBD1|few|16
CASSLAAGQGGSPLHF
TGCGCCAGCAGCTTGGCCGCGGGACAGGGGGGGTCACCCCTCCACTTT
>TRBV5-6|TRBJ1-2|.|.|14
CASSLGQLNYGYTF
TGTGCCAGCAGCTTAGGACAACTTAACTATGGCTACACCTTC
>TRBV4-2|TRBJ2-5|.|.|15
CASSPNRGGQETQYF
TGTGCCAGCAGCCCGAACAGGGGGGGCCAAGAGACCCAGTACTTC
>TRBV11-2|TRBJ2-5|.|.|14
CASSLWGVGETQYF
TGTGCCAGCAGCTTGTGGGGCGTGGGAGAGACCCAGTACTTC
>TRBV15|TRBJ1-6|.|.|15
CATNRMRSDNSPLHF
TGTGCCACCAACAGGATGAGGAGTGATAATTCACCCCTCCACTTT
>TRBV7-2|TRBJ1-2|.|.|13
CASSSSWGYGYTF
TGTGCCAGCAGCTCGAGCTGGGGGTATGGCTACACCTTC
>TRBV3-1/TRBV3-2|TRBJ2-3|.|.|13
CASRGSSSDTQYF
TGTGCCAGCAGGGGTTCTAGCTCAGATACGCAGTATTTT
>TRBV10-3|TRBJ2-3|TRBD2|.|14
CAITSGDPTDTQYF
TGTGCCATCACCAGCGGGGACCCCACAGATACGCAGTATTTT
>TRBV28|TRBJ1-1|TRBD1|.|14
CASGRTGGDTEAFF
TGTGCCAGCGGCAGAACAGGGGGGGACACTGAAGCTTTCTTT
>TRBV2|TRBJ2-3|TRBD2|.|15
CASGGDFRRADTQYF
TGTGCCAGCGGGGGGGATTTCCGTCGCGCAGATACGCAGTATTTT
>TRBV27|TRBJ1-1|.|.|13
CASSLTGNSEAFF
TGTGCCAGCAGTTTAACAGGGAATTCTGAAGCTTTCTTT
>TRBV9|TRBJ1-1|TRBD1|few|14
CASSVRTGNTEAFF
TGTGCCAGCAGCGTACGGACAGGGAACACTGAAGCTTTCTTT
>TRBV2|TRBJ1-1|.|few|14
CASSVAGREAEAFF
TGTGCCAGCAGTGTCGCAGGGAGGGAGGCTGAAGCTTTCTTT
>TRBV10-3|TRBJ2-3|.|once|18
CAISESNRGLTHTDTQYF
TGTGCCATCAGTGAGTCCAACAGGGGACTTACGCACACAGATACGCAGTATTTT
>TRBV4-1|TRBJ1-5|.|few|13
CASSMTSNQPQHF
TGCGCCAGCAGCATGACCAGTAATCAGCCCCAGCATTTT
>TRBV5-1|TRBJ2-2|.|few|15
CASSPLATNTGELFF
TGCGCCAGCAGCCCTCTAGCGACTAACACCGGGGAGCTGTTTTTT
>TRBV5-5|TRBJ2-2|.|few|16
CASSSRGGPDTGELFF
TGTGCCAGCAGCTCGAGAGGGGGGCCGGACACCGGGGAGCTGTTTTTT
>TRBV7-6|TRBJ2-5|.|.|16
CASSLETGIAQETQYF
TGTGCCAGCAGCTTAGAGACGGGAATTGCTCAAGAGACCCAGTACTTC
>TRBV9|TRBJ2-1|TRBD2|.|16
CASSVAGRGLGNEQFF
TGTGCCAGCAGCGTAGCTGGGAGGGGATTAGGAAATGAGCAGTTCTTC
>TRBV29-1|TRBJ1-4|.|.|11
CSVTVNEKLFF
TGCAGCGTGACAGTTAATGAAAAACTGTTTTTT
>TRBV27|TRBJ1-5|TRBD1|.|16
CASSFSGTGGNQPQHF
TGTGCCAGCAGTTTTTCCGGGACAGGTGGGAATCAGCCCCAGCATTTT
>TRBV2|TRBJ2-2|TRBD2|.|13
CASSGGQDGELFF
TGTGCCAGCTCGGGGGGGCAAGACGGGGAGCTGTTTTTT
>TRBV2|TRBJ1-5|.|.|15
CASSVEGGDNQPQHF
TGTGCCAGCAGTGTCGAGGGGGGCGACAATCAGCCCCAGCATTTT
>TRBV20-1|TRBJ1-2|.|few|11
CSATANYGYTF
TGCAGTGCTACAGCGAACTATGGCTACACCTTC
>TRBV18|TRBJ1-2|.|.|15
CASSRGGGSDYGYTF
TGTGCCAGCTCACGTGGCGGGGGGTCGGACTATGGCTACACCTTC
>TRBV5-1|TRBJ2-3|.|.|15
CASSLYPGSTDTQYF
TGCGCCAGCAGCCTCTACCCGGGATCCACAGATACGCAGTATTTT
>TRBV15|TRBJ1-1|.|.|14
CATSRVGGKTEAFF
TGTGCCACCAGCAGAGTTGGCGGGAAAACTGAAGCTTTCTTT
>TRBV30|TRBJ1-5|.|few|16
CAWSTKGQANYQPQHF
TGTGCCTGGAGTACAAAGGGACAAGCCAATTATCAGCCCCAGCATTTT
>TRBV4-2|TRBJ1-5|.|.|18
CASSQERTDGLPNQPQHF
TGTGCCAGCAGCCAAGAAAGAACGGATGGACTCCCCAATCAGCCCCAGCATTTT
>TRBV12-3/TRBV12-4|TRBJ1-5|.|once|12
CASSSSVQPQHF
TGTGCCAGCAGTTCTTCAGTTCAGCCCCAGCATTTT
>TRBV19|TRBJ1-3|.|.|19
CASSSPHRRDPHSGNTIYF
TGTGCCAGTAGTTCGCCCCACCGACGGGACCCCCACTCTGGAAACACCATATATTTT
>TRBV4-1|TRBJ1-3|TRBD1|.|18
CASSQGRQGKISGNTIYF
TGCGCCAGCAGCCAAGGTAGACAGGGCAAAATATCTGGAAACACCATATATTTT
>TRBV7-2|TRBJ2-1|.|.|14
CASSLFGGHNEQFF
TGTGCCAGCAGCTTATTCGGGGGTCACAATGAGCAGTTCTTC
>TRBV2|TRBJ2-1|.|.|13
CASRRTFYNEQFF
TGTGCCAGCAGACGGACATTCTACAATGAGCAGTTCTTC
>TRBV11-2|TRBJ2-2|.|.|15
CASSVRLEHTGELFF
TGTGCCAGCAGCGTGCGACTGGAGCACACCGGGGAGCTGTTTTTT
>TRBV5-1|TRBJ1-1|TRBD1|.|19
CASSLKGAEAWWMNTEAFF
TGCGCCAGCAGCTTGAAGGGGGCAGAGGCTTGGTGGATGAACACTGAAGCTTTCTTT
>TRBV6-5|TRBJ1-5|TRBD1|.|15
CASVHGQGGNQPQHF
TGTGCCAGCGTCCACGGACAGGGGGGCAATCAGCCCCAGCATTTT
>TRBV5-1|TRBJ1-2|TRBD1|.|14
CASSIRTGPGGYTF
TGCGCCAGCAGCATCCGGACAGGGCCAGGTGGCTACACCTTC
>TRBV6-5|TRBJ2-3|TRBD2|.|16
CASSYILAGGPDTQYF
TGTGCCAGCAGTTACATACTAGCGGGGGGGCCAGATACGCAGTATTTT